The source of this TCR beta chain is a study of T cells in Graves' hyperthyroidism and ophthalmopathy. Overall study findings and caveats: Stable hyperthyroidism was told apart from ophthalmopathy by a model built on 13 V-J features. Blood also showed most of the thyroid clonotypes that were expanded above 0.001.

From germline, CDR1 is LNHDA and CDR2 SQIVND (reference sequence). CDR3 length: 16 residues. V lost 1 base, J lost 4 bases, and 16 bases lay in between. This clonotype appeared a few times. Its antigen is currently unknown. PBMCs were sourced from about 10 ml fresh peripheral blood. The source material, RNA transcripts, was used to amplify TCR beta CDR3 regions. The HTBI primer set served for first-round RT-PCR of the TCR CDR3. TCRdb redid the calling of the multiplex PCR reads with MiXCR, one entry per CDR3 protein. Of fewer than 450,000 distinct CDR3 sequences detected, approximately 17% appear once; the ten largest clones hold around a third.

The sample comprised blood. The TCR was taken from a woman in her twenties or thirties with Graves' hyperthyroidism that later progressed to Graves' ophthalmopathy. The rearrangement links TRBV19 to TRBJ1-1; D is possibly TRBD1 (5 bases). The CDR3 coding sequence is TGTGCCAGTAGTATAGCAGGGTGGGGTGGATTCACTGAAGCTTTCTTT. Its translation: CASSIAGWGGFTEAFF.